Sequencing of this T cell receptor beta chain was carried out in a study of PD-L1 blockade in urothelial cancer. Looking at the study overall: Before enrollment, 0 to 3 chemotherapy regimens had been given to patients.

Patients each gave 1 to 8 samples, pretreatment and on-treatment. Germline loops: CDR1 SGDLS, CDR2 YYNGEE. The CDR3 is made up of 15 amino acids. Trimming stripped 0 bases from V and 4 bases from J, with 13 bases between. This table comes from immunoSEQ multiplex PCR, and its TCRdb copy is limited to in-frame clones, with some not included. This table holds around 120,000 clones, over 75% found once. This TCR was recovered from a man aged 50-59 years with urothelial cancer. The V call is TRBV9, the J call TRBJ2-5; tentatively, D is TRBD2 (5 bases). The sample here was PBMCs, taken around atezolizumab (anti-PD-L1) treatment. The CDR3 loop is CASSVARTRGETQYF. The CDR3 DNA sequence: TGTGCCAGCAGCGTAGCTAGGACCCGGGGAGAGACCCAGTACTTC.